The source of this T cell receptor (beta chain) is a study of CD8 T cells in Susac syndrome. Background on the study: The sequenced Susac syndrome patients comprised roughly 6 with active disease and roughly 8 in remission.

Recently defined diagnostic criteria classed the Susac syndrome patients as definite or probable. TEMRA cells underwent FACS enrichment and CD8+ and CD4+ T cells underwent negative isolation. Random-hexamer reverse transcription was applied to roughly 0.5 to 1 ug RNA. An immunoSEQ multiplex PCR amplified TCR beta CDR3 over 54 Vbeta and 13 Jbeta. TCRdb used MiXCR to reprocess the immunoSEQ multiplex PCR reads, holding one entry per CDR3 protein. The sample lists more than 150,000 distinct CDR3 sequences, approximately 96% occurring once. The CDR3 sequence is 14 residues long. The V gene's germline CDR1 is SGHAT and CDR2 FQNNGV. V was trimmed by 5 bases and J by 9 bases, leaving 17 bases between them.

Sequences were obtained from CD4+ T cells from PBMCs. This chain uses TRBV11-2 with TRBJ1-5; a possible D gene is TRBD1 (6 bases). This receptor was obtained from a human donor with Susac syndrome. The CDR3 DNA reads as TGTGCCAGCAGCCTCCACATCACAGGGTCGCCCCAGCATTTT. This encodes CASSLHITGSPQHF.